The 19 T cell receptor beta chains reported below all come from one sample, sequenced in a study of T cells in women clearing cervical HPV infection. Data came from immunoSEQ multiplex PCR; TCRdb stores just in-frame clones and leaves some out. The data include under 35,000 clones; the top ten clones carry approximately 3.7%. Sequencing was done on a sample of blood buffy coat. The receptors originated from a woman aged 18-70 years with a cervical HPV16 infection that either progressed to CIN3+ or cleared (not recorded which).

Notes on this clone: The CDR3 end is not reached by the read, which stops 3 residues before it; the germline J gene fills it in. V usage is TRBV18 and J usage is TRBJ1-2, with D uncertain. There are 12 residues in the CDR3. CDR1 KGHSH and CDR2 LQKENI come from the germline V gene. V dropped 2 bases and J dropped 2 bases, with 3 bases sitting between them. The sequenced part of the CDR3 DNA is TGTGCCAGCTCACCAGCGAACTATGGC. Its translation: CASSPANYG. The complete CDR3 sequence is CASSPANYGYTF. Together with reference TRBV18 and TRBJ1-2, the CDR3 gives the full variable domain: NAGVMQNPRHLVRRRGQEARLRCSPMKGHSHVYWYRQLPEEGLKFMVYLQKENIIDESGMPKERFSAEFPKEGPSILRIQQVVRGDSAAYFCASSPANYGYTFGSGTRLTVV.

Notes on this clone: Read coverage stops 3 residues before the CDR3 terminus; the germline J gene supplies the remainder. The chain uses TRBV7-2 and TRBJ2-7; D not resolved. Trimming removed 0 bases at V and 0 bases at J, with 9 bases between. There are 15 residues in the CDR3. In germline, CDR1 is SGHTA, CDR2 FQGNSA. The CDR3 region is CASSLAGGPSYEQYF. The part of the CDR3 DNA that was read is TGTGCCAGCAGCTTAGCGGGTGGGCCCTCCTACGAG.

Partial CDR3 DNA: TGTGCCAGCAGGGAGCTAGCTTACGAG. Amino acid sequence: CASRELAYE. The CDR3 in its entirety is CASRELAYEQYF. The rearrangement links TRBV2 to TRBJ2-7; TRBD2 might be the D (5 bases). With the read ending 3 residues before the CDR3 end, the germline J gene is used to fill in that end. The CDR3 loop spans 12 amino acids. CDR1 and CDR2 from the germline V gene are SNHLY and FYNNEI. Trimming cost V 6 bases and J 4 bases, with 10 bases left between them.

A remark on this clone: Read data end 3 residues before the CDR3 end; the end is taken from the germline J gene. The V gene is TRBV10-1, the J gene TRBJ2-7, with D perhaps matching TRBD1 (5 bases). Per the germline V gene, CDR1 is WNHNN and CDR2 is SYGVQD (reference sequence). This CDR3 has 13 amino acids. The V end lost 1 base, the J end lost 5 bases, and 9 bases lay between the germline ends. The CDR3 DNA, read in part, is TGCGCCAGCAGTGAGTTGGGGCAGAACGAG. Translating gives CASSELGQNE. The full CDR3 protein is CASSELGQNEQYF.

Points on this clone: The read ends 3 residues shy of where the CDR3 ends; the end is completed using the germline J gene. The chain employs TRBV30 and TRBJ1-1, with 10 bases that match TRBD1. The CDR3 totals 14 residues. In germline, CDR1 is GTSNPN, CDR2 SVGIG (reference sequence). CDR3 in amino acids: CAWSIGTGVAEAFF. The covered CDR3 bases are TGTGCCTGGAGCATTGGGACAGGGGTAGCCGAA.

CDR3 bases read: TGCAGTGCTACTGACAGGGTAGAGACG. Its translation is CSATDRVET. The CDR3 reads in full as CSATDRVETQYF. The chain links TRBV20-1 to TRBJ2-3, with TRBD1 matching over 7 bases. The CDR3 goes on 3 residues after the read ends, and that part is filled in from the germline J gene. Looked up from germline, CDR1 is DFQATT and CDR2 is SNEGSKA (reference sequence). This CDR3 contains 12 residues.

On this clone: The read falls 3 residues short of the CDR3 end, and the missing part is taken from the germline J gene. The chain joins TRBV7-2 to TRBJ2-2; TRBD2 is a possible D gene (6 bases). This CDR3 has 14 residues. The germline CDR1 and CDR2 sequences are SGHTA and FQGNSA. The CDR3 loop reads CASSKPGVNEKLFF. CDR3 DNA, as far as it was read: TGTGCCAGCAGCAAGCCGGGGGTTAACGAAAAG.

About this clone itself: The observed sequence ends 3 residues before the CDR3 terminus, with the missing tail filled in from the germline J gene. The chain is built from TRBV7-2 and TRBJ1-4; D gene ambiguous. The CDR3 covers 14 residues. V was shortened by 5 bases and J by 1 base, with 8 bases between the two germline ends. Germline-derived CDR1 and CDR2 are SGHTA and FQGNSA. The covered CDR3 bases are TGTGCCAGCAGCAGGGCGGGAACTAATGAAAAA. Translated: CASSRAGTNEK. The entire CDR3 protein reads CASSRAGTNEKLFF.

For this clone: The DNA ends 3 residues before the CDR3 does, and the rest of the CDR3 is filled in from the germline J gene. The chain joins TRBV7-9 to TRBJ1-1; TRBD1 might be the D (6 bases). The CDR3 length is 11 residues. Germline assignment: CDR1 SEHNR and CDR2 FQNEAQ (reference sequence). CDR3 region: CASSPDRLAFF. Partial CDR3 DNA: TGTGCCAGCAGCCCGGACAGACTA.

Remarks on this clone: Coverage ceases 3 residues before the CDR3 finishes, and the germline J gene fills in the end. This chain links TRBV7-3 with TRBJ2-5; weak D call: TRBD1 (6 bases). Trimming removed 5 bases from V and 5 bases from J, with 18 bases in between. The germline CDR1 and CDR2 sequences are SGHTA and FQGTGA. This CDR3 is 15 amino acids long. CDR3 in amino acids: CASSATGTPSETQYF. CDR3 DNA (partial): TGTGCCAGCAGCGCAACAGGGACCCCCTCGGAGACC.

A note on this clone: The read falls 3 residues short of the CDR3 end, and the missing part is taken from the germline J gene. The J gene is TRBJ2-7, the V gene TRBV29-1; D perhaps matches TRBD1 (6 bases). Germline V gives CDR1 SQVTM, CDR2 ANQGSEA. The V gene lost 4 bases and the J gene lost 3 bases, with 13 bases spanning the gap. The CDR3 spans 13 residues. The DNA read from the CDR3 is TGCAGCGTTGGGGACACGCTGGGCTACGAG. Protein product: CSVGDTLGYE. The entire CDR3 protein is CSVGDTLGYEQYF.

As regards this clone: From the germline J gene comes the end of the CDR3, since the read stops 3 residues before it. The chain uses TRBV10-3 and TRBJ1-1, with 8 bases aligning to TRBD1. J lost 5 bases, V lost 4 bases, and 6 bases had no gene match. The CDR3 sequence is 14 residues long. In germline, CDR1 is ENHRY, CDR2 SYGVKD. The CDR3: CAISGAGGSTEAFF. The part of the CDR3 DNA that was read is TGTGCCATCAGTGGGGCAGGGGGCAGTACTGAA.

Comments on this clone: The CDR3 end is not reached by the read, which stops 3 residues before it; the germline J gene fills it in. This sequence joins TRBV18 and TRBJ1-2, with a weak D call TRBD1 (6 bases). V shed 2 bases and J shed 0 bases, with 10 bases lying between them. The germline V gene encodes CDR1 KGHSH and CDR2 LQKENI. The CDR3 runs to 15 residues. The sequenced CDR3 bases are TGTGCCAGCTCACCAGGACAGCTAGCTAACTATGGC. Amino acids: CASSPGQLANYG. Given in full, the CDR3 is CASSPGQLANYGYTF.

To note about this clone: The missing CDR3 end, 3 residues past where the read stops, is filled in from the germline J gene. The chain uses TRBV10-3 and TRBJ2-5; the D is unclear. There are 14 residues in the CDR3. Trimming took off 3 bases at V and 1 base at J, with 9 bases between the two ends. CDR1 is ENHRY and CDR2 is SYGVKD in the germline V gene. The CDR3 loop is CAISESNSQETQYF. The part of the CDR3 DNA that was read is TGTGCCATCAGTGAAAGTAACAGCCAAGAGACC.

About this clone: The read terminates 3 residues ahead of where the CDR3 ends, so the germline J gene completes it. The chain joins TRBV19 to TRBJ2-7, with 12 bases aligning to TRBD2. Germline V gene lookup returns CDR1 LNHDA and CDR2 SQIVND (reference sequence). V shed 3 bases, J shed 2 bases, and the junction held 8 bases outside the gene matches. The CDR3 consists of 17 residues. The covered CDR3 bases are TGTGCCAGTAGTATTTCGGGACTAGCGGGTGATCCCTACGAG. Encoded protein: CASSISGLAGDPYE. The whole CDR3 reads CASSISGLAGDPYEQYF.

Notes on this clone: The observed sequence ends 3 residues before the CDR3 terminus, with the missing tail filled in from the germline J gene. V is TRBV20-1 and J is TRBJ2-3, with TRBD2 identical over 11 bases. This CDR3 is 17 amino acids long. Germline CDR1 reads DFQATT; CDR2 reads SNEGSKA (reference sequence). With 6 bases clipped from V and 0 bases from J, the junction kept 11 bases outside the gene matches. The DNA read from the CDR3 is TGCAGTGCGATACTAGCGGGAGCTTTTAGTAGCACAGATACG. Translated, it gives CSAILAGAFSSTDT. Given in full, the CDR3 is CSAILAGAFSSTDTQYF.

A remark on this clone: With the read ending 3 residues before the CDR3 end, the germline J gene is used to fill in that end. V and J are TRBV20-1 and TRBJ2-5, with D maybe TRBD1 (5 bases). CDR1 is DFQATT and CDR2 is SNEGSKA in the germline V gene (reference sequence). The CDR3 contains 15 residues. V dropped 6 bases and J dropped 3 bases, with 20 bases sitting between them. CDR3: CSAPPVGRAKETQYF. The DNA read from the CDR3 is TGCAGTGCGCCCCCCGTGGGCAGGGCAAAAGAGACC.

Regarding this clone: The CDR3 is cut off 3 residues early in the read; its end comes from the germline J gene. The gene calls are TRBV3-1 (or the pseudogene TRBV3-2) and TRBJ2-7, with D hard to call. This CDR3 spans 13 amino acids. Germline V CDR1 and CDR2: LGHDT, YNNKEL (reference sequence). Trimming removed 3 bases at V and 5 bases at J, with 11 bases between. CDR3 DNA, as far as it was read: TGTGCCAGCAGCCAGACAAGTACAGACGAG. Translation: CASSQTSTDE. The complete CDR3 reads CASSQTSTDEQYF.

The CDR3 bases that were read are TGTGCCAGCGGTATAACAGGGGATAACTATGGC. Translating gives CASGITGDNYG. In full, the CDR3 is CASGITGDNYGYTF. This chain joins TRBV5-4 and TRBJ1-2, with 7 bases lining up with TRBD1. The DNA ends 3 residues before the CDR3 does, and the rest of the CDR3 is filled in from the germline J gene. The V segment lost 7 bases and the J segment 1 base; nucleotides outside the gene matches: 7. Per the germline V gene, CDR1 is SGHNT and CDR2 is YYREEE (reference sequence). The CDR3 consists of 14 residues.